This T cell receptor beta chain was identified in a study of blood T cell repertoires in COVID-19. Study-wide background: Samples taken during acute and convalescent COVID-19 were collected in the United States, Italy and Spain. Nucleic acid was either cDNA or gDNA, and it came from T cells, B-cell-depleted T cells, or PBMCs.

During active infection, Seattle patients enrolled and were then monitored through disease. Authors' data handling: The authors estimated nucleated cell counts from reference gene primer amplification. Sequencing was performed with immunoSEQ multiplex PCR; in TCRdb, only in-frame clones are kept and a portion is missing. V and J calls and clone size are copied from that table; D and trimming were computed from the DNA. The repertoire holds under 250,000 clones, with about 90% as singletons. The CDR3 consists of 13 residues. Trimming cost V 1 base and J 2 bases, with 6 bases left between them. Germline V gene sequence: CDR1 SGHVS, CDR2 FQNEAQ.

The source of this sequence is a man aged 55 to 70 with COVID-19, enrolled during active disease. The V call is TRBV7-8, the J call TRBJ2-7; a weak D match, TRBD2 (6 bases). The sample comprised peripheral blood. The CDR3 DNA is TGTGCCAGCAGCTTAGGCGGGACCTACGAGCAGTACTTC. It translates to CASSLGGTYEQYF. Using reference TRBV7-8 and TRBJ2-7 for the parts outside the CDR3, the full variable domain is GAGVSQSPRYKVAKRGQDVALRCDPISGHVSLFWYQQALGQGPEFLTYFQNEAQLDKSGLPSDRFFAERPEGSVSTLKIQRTQQEDSAVYLCASSLGGTYEQYFGPGTRLTVT.